This T cell receptor beta chain was recovered during a study of T cells in localized non-small cell lung cancer. The sample holds a few counts of this clone. Its target is unknown. General study results and limits: A denser population of T cells in blood accompanied longer overall survival. Clonality peaked in uninvolved adjacent lung rather than tumor. In adjacent lung appeared a median approximately 61 of the top 100 tumor clones.

This table comes from immunoSEQ multiplex PCR, and its TCRdb copy is limited to in-frame clones, with some not included. The table includes some 40,000 clones, 85% to 95% detected once. The CDR3 has 18 amino acids. CDR1 SGHTA and CDR2 FQGNSA come from the germline V gene. V shed 2 bases and J shed 4 bases, with 18 bases lying between them. The rearrangement links TRBV7-2 to TRBJ1-6; weak D call: TRBD1 (6 bases). The source material was peripheral blood, sampled before any cancer treatment. This clonotype originated in a female donor at least 60 years old with stage I lung adenocarcinoma. CDR3 protein: CASSLNGAGRGYNSPLHF. The CDR3 DNA follows: TGTGCCAGCAGCTTAAATGGTGCGGGGAGGGGGTATAATTCACCCCTCCACTTT.